These 9 T cell receptor beta chains share one sample of origin, sequenced in a study of shared clonotypes between healthy human individuals. TCRdb's copy holds only in-frame clones and misses some; the assay was immunoSEQ multiplex PCR. In the table there are over 850,000 clones, roughly 74% of which are singletons. The sample consisted of memory CD4+ T cells from PBMCs. Subset meaning: CD45RA-negative fraction. These receptors came from a young man in good health. Some clones in this sample may be carry-over from other donors' samples.

This clone was counted many times. The chain links TRBV6-5 to TRBJ1-2; D ambiguous. Trimming shortened V by 8 bases and J by 0 bases, and 10 bases separated the two germline ends. Germline V gene lookup returns CDR1 MNHEY and CDR2 SVGAGI. This CDR3 has 13 amino acids. The CDR3: CASAPSSNYGYTF. For the CDR3, the DNA is TGTGCCAGCGCTCCTTCCTCTAACTATGGCTACACCTTC.

The chain uses TRBV21-1 and TRBJ2-7; whether TRBD2, the table's D call, matches the DNA was not checked. TRBV21-1 is designated a pseudogene. This CDR3 comprises 15 residues. The CDR3, as DNA: TGTGCCAGCAGCAAATTCGAGACTTTATCCTACGAGCAGTACTTC. This codes for CASSKFETLSYEQYF.

The rearrangement uses TRBV19 and TRBJ2-2; 9 bases line up with TRBD1. The CDR3 sequence is 16 residues long. J gave up 3 bases and V 9 bases, and 11 bases lay outside the gene matches. CDR1 and CDR2 from the germline V gene are LNHDA and SQIVND (reference sequence). The CDR3 sequence is CASGDPGQGDTGELFF. The CDR3 nucleotides are TGTGCCAGCGGGGATCCGGGACAGGGAGACACCGGGGAGCTGTTTTTT.

The chain recombines TRBV4-2 with TRBJ1-2; the match to TRBD1 covers 8 bases. This CDR3 has 16 residues. The germline gives CDR1 LGHNA, CDR2 YNFKEQ. V was clipped by 2 bases and J by 8 bases; unmatched bases: 13. CDR3 nucleotides: TGTGCCAGCAGCCAATCAGCGACAGGGGATCCGTGGGGCTACACCTTC. Translating it yields CASSQSATGDPWGYTF.

The J gene is TRBJ2-2, the V gene TRBV7-2; perhaps TRBD1 as D (5 bases). Per the germline V gene, CDR1 is SGHTA and CDR2 is FQGNSA. The V end lost 4 bases, the J end lost 6 bases, and 12 bases lay between the germline ends. CDR3 length: 14 amino acids. The CDR3 sequence: CASSSRAGSGELFF. As DNA, the CDR3 is TGTGCCAGCAGCTCTAGGGCAGGGTCCGGGGAGCTGTTTTTT.

The J gene is TRBJ2-5, the V gene TRBV11-3; D remains unclear. V lost 3 bases to trimming and J lost 5 bases, with 10 bases between them. CDR1 is SGHNT, CDR2 YENEEA, per germline. CDR3 size: 13 residues. CDR3 bases: TGTGCCAGCAGCTTTGGCCCCAAGGAGACCCAGTACTTC. Translating gives CASSFGPKETQYF.

The chain links TRBV21-1 to TRBJ2-2; TRBD1 reflects the table's D call only, with no check against the DNA. TRBV21-1 is given as a pseudogene. The CDR3 runs to 17 residues. The CDR3, as DNA: TGTGCCAGCCCCGGACAGGGGCGCACACCCAACACCGGGGAGCTGTTTTTT. This encodes CASPGQGRTPNTGELFF.

The rearrangement joins TRBV9 to TRBJ2-1; the D is unclear. Per the germline V gene, CDR1 is SGDLS and CDR2 is YYNGEE. V was pared by 0 bases and J by 0 bases, with 7 bases between. This CDR3 region has 15 residues. The CDR3 nucleotides are TGTGCCAGCAGCGTAGCAACGGGCTCCTACAATGAGCAGTTCTTC. Its translation is CASSVATGSYNEQFF.

This clone was seen many times. The chain is built from TRBV9 and TRBJ1-2; possible D gene TRBD1, 5 bases. Germline values: CDR1 SGDLS, CDR2 YYNGEE. The ends were cut back, 3 bases at V and 6 bases at J, with 15 bases in the middle. The CDR3 consists of 14 residues. This chain's CDR3 is CASSGLRGFDGYTF. CDR3 DNA: TGTGCCAGCAGCGGCCTCCGGGGGTTTGATGGCTACACCTTC.